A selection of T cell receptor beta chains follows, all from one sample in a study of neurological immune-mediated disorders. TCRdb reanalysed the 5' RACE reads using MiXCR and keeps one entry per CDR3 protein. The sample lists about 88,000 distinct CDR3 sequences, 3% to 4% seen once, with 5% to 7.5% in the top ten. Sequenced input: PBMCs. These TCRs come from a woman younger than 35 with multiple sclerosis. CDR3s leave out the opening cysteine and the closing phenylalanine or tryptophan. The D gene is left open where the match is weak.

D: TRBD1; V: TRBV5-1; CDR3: ASSLSGQGVYEQY
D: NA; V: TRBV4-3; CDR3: ASSPLLGQGEQY
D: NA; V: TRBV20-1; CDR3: SARGGHSNQPQH
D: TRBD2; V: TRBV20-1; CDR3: SALSGGGRHEQF
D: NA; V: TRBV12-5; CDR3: ASGLYSDEQF
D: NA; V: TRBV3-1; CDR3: ASSQGTEETQY
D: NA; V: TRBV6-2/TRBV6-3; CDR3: ASSYPQWMVTGELF
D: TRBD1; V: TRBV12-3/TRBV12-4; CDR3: ASSNQGGYGTGELF
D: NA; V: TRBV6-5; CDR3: ASRKQGEQY
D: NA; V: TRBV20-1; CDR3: SAPNPGLNTEAF
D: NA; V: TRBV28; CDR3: DSIPASRQF
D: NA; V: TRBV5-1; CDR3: ASSLFGGRTGELF
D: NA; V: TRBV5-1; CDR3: ASSLAAGMNTEAF
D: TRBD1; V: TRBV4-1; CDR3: ASSPTGQGRDGYT
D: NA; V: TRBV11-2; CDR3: ASRAYNEQF
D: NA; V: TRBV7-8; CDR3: ASSPRTALLTYEQY
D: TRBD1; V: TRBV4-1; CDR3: ASSQPNQQGYEQY
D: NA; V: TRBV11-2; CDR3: ASSPSGRANYGYT
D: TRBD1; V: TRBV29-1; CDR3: SVRDRSYEQY
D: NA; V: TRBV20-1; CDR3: SARKQGDVGANVLT
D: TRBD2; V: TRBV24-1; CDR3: ATSVVPAGGPPSTDTQY
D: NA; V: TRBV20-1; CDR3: SASKVFTTGELF
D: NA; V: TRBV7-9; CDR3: ASSTRTFADTQY
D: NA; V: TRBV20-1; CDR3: SARPLRPEAF
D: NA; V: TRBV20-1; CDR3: SARDSRASRYYEQY
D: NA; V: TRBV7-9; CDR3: ASSPLSGVGEKLF
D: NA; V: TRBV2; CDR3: ASSGPGEGQPQH
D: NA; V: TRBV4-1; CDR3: ASSHLRDSYNEQF
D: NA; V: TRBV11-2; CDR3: ASSLVPLRGGNTIY
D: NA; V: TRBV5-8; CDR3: ASSLAVAYYGYT
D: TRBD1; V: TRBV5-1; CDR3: ASSSGQETFEAF
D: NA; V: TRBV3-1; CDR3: ASSRRRETYEQY
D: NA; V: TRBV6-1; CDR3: ASRQMGKATNEKLF
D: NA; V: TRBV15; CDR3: ATSRDAASPDTQY
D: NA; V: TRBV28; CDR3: ASSQQVTEAF
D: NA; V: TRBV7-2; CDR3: ASSLGAEIYNEQF
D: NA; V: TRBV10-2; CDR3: ASSDSPGHTYGYT
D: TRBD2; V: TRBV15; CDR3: ATSREGGLETQY
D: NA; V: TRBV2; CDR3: ASSGDSLGF
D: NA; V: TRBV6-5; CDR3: ASSYMGNQPQH
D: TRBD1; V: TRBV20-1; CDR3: SAEDRALEQY
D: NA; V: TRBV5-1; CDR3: ASSLAGLGNQPQH
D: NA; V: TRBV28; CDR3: ASSPPGASYEQY
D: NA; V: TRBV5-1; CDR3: ASSLTVHEQF
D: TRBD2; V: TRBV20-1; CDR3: SALQPKVRTSGRAENEQF
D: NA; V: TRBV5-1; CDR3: ASRPLERGESTEAF
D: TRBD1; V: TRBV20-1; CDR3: SPAGGSYGYT
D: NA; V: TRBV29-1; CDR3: SVAQMNTEAF
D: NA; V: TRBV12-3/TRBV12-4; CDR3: ASSLFGGPVQETQY
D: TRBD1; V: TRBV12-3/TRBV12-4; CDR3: ASSPNRGVSF
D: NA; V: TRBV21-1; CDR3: ASAKRNTEAF
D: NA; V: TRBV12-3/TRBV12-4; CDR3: ASSLAIRGDIDTQY
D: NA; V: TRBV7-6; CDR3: ASSPGQRSYNEQF
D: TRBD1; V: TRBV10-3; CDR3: AISPGQPGQETQY